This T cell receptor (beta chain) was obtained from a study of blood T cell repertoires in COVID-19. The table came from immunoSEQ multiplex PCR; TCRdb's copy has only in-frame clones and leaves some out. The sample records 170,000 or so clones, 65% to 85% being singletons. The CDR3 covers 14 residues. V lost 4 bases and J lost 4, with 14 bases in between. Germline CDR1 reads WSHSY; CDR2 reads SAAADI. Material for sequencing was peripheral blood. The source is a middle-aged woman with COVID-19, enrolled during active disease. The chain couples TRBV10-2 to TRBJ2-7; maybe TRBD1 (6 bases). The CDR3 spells CASSGRTAIYEQYF. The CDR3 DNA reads TGCGCCAGCAGTGGACGGACAGCGATATACGAGCAGTACTTC.